Listed here are 11 T cell receptor beta chains from one sample, sequenced in a study of T cells in Graves' hyperthyroidism and ophthalmopathy. TCR beta CDR3 region amplification was performed from RNA transcripts. First-round RT-PCR with HTBI primers amplified the TCR CDR3 region. One entry per CDR3 protein results from TCRdb running MiXCR on the multiplex PCR reads. The sample lists hundreds of thousands of distinct CDR3 sequences; about 20% were seen once. The sequencing sample was made of blood. The receptors were sampled from a man between 25 and 39 years old with Graves' ophthalmopathy.

This clonotype has at least ten counts. V gene TRBV28 combines with J gene TRBJ2-7; 10 nucleotides align to TRBD1. Trimming at V came to 5 bases and at J to 0 bases, leaving 7 bases not matched to a gene. Per germline, CDR1 MDHEN and CDR2 SYDVKM. This CDR3 region has 16 residues. The CDR3 region is CASSTRTGGNSYEQYF. The CDR3 DNA reads as TGTGCCAGCAGTACCCGGACAGGGGGAAACTCCTACGAGCAGTACTTC.

This clonotype was seen at least ten times. The V gene is TRBV2, the J gene TRBJ1-1; D perhaps matches TRBD1 (5 bases). The CDR3 is made up of 14 amino acids. CDR1 is SNHLY and CDR2 is FYNNEI in the germline V gene. Trimming removed 6 bases at V and 1 base at J, with 12 bases between. CDR3 nucleotides: TGTGCCAGCAGGGACCCGGGGCGGAACACTGAAGCTTTCTTT. Amino acids: CASRDPGRNTEAFF.

This clonotype has more than one count but fewer than ten. The chain has TRBV5-1 and TRBJ2-4; 9 positions match TRBD1. This CDR3 has 15 residues. In germline, CDR1 is SGHRS, CDR2 YFSETQ. V was clipped by 2 bases and J by 5 bases; unmatched bases: 5. The CDR3 coding sequence is TGCGCCAGCAGCTTACAGGGGGCCGGGGAAAACATTCAGTACTTC. Protein: CASSLQGAGENIQYF.

The J gene is TRBJ1-6, the V gene TRBV18, with TRBD1 as a possible D gene (5 bases). From germline, CDR1 is KGHSH and CDR2 LQKENI. The V gene lost 3 bases and the J gene lost 5 bases, with 11 bases spanning the gap. This CDR3 comprises 15 residues. CDR3 DNA sequence: TGTGCCAGCTCACCCCTAGGGGAGAATAATTCACCCCTCCACTTT. It codes for CASSPLGENNSPLHF.

This clonotype occurred many times. The chain recombines TRBV6-1 with TRBJ2-2; TRBD1 matches at 7 bases. Germline V lookup: CDR1 MNHNS, CDR2 SASEGT. After removal of 7 bases from V and 5 bases from J, the junction contained 10 bases not matched to a gene. This CDR3 is 15 amino acids long. The CDR3 DNA follows: TGTGCCAGCACCAGAGGACAGGCCGGAACCGGGGAGCTGTTTTTT. Translated, it gives CASTRGQAGTGELFF.

Many counts were recorded for this clonotype. The V and J genes are TRBV7-3 and TRBJ1-1; D remains unclear. V lost 1 base and J lost 1, with 4 bases in between. The CDR3 spans 13 residues. Germline V gene sequence: CDR1 SGHTA, CDR2 FQGTGA. CDR3 DNA sequence: TGTGCCAGCAGCTTAATGCCGAACACTGAAGCTTTCTTT. It is translated as CASSLMPNTEAFF.

The V call is TRBV10-3, the J call TRBJ2-7; possibly TRBD1 or TRBD2 for D (6 bases each). V was trimmed by 4 bases and J by 1 base, leaving 14 bases between them. There are 15 residues in the CDR3. Germline CDR1 reads ENHRY; CDR2 reads SYGVKD. The CDR3 coding sequence is TGTGCCATCAGTGTAGGGGGGAGTCAGTCCTACGAGCAGTACTTC. Translation: CAISVGGSQSYEQYF.

This clonotype was counted at least ten times. The chain uses TRBV28 and TRBJ1-4; 7 bases are shared with TRBD1. Germline V gene lookup returns CDR1 MDHEN and CDR2 SYDVKM. Germline trimming cut 4 bases from V and 6 bases from J; bases unmatched to any gene: 5. This CDR3 is 14 amino acids long. Here the CDR3 reads CASSSSGGYEKLFF. In DNA, the CDR3 is TGTGCCAGCAGTTCCTCAGGGGGGTATGAAAAACTGTTTTTT. Full variable domain (missing parts from reference TRBV28 and TRBJ1-4): DVKVTQSSRYLVKRTGEKVFLECVQDMDHENMFWYRQDPGLGLRLIYFSYDVKMKEKGDIPEGYSVSREKKERFSLILESASTNQTSMYLCASSSSGGYEKLFFGSGTQLSVL.

This clonotype has only a few counts. The rearrangement uses TRBV6-1 and TRBJ2-7, with D perhaps being TRBD1 or TRBD2 (5 bases each). Between the trimmed V and J ends, which lost 6 bases and 1 base, there was a span of 22 bases. Germline V lookup: CDR1 MNHNS, CDR2 SASEGT. CDR3 length: 17 residues. The CDR3 spells CASRTFLAGTDSYEQYF. The CDR3 DNA reads TGTGCCAGCAGGACATTTTTAGCCGGGACCGATTCCTACGAGCAGTACTTC.

The chain is built from TRBV20-1 and TRBJ2-3, with TRBD2 matching over 12 bases. The CDR3 runs to 17 residues. V gave up 2 bases and J gave up 5 bases; unmatched junction bases: 11. Looked up from germline, CDR1 is DFQATT and CDR2 is SNEGSKA (reference sequence). CDR3 protein: CSARQQGLAGPEDTQYF. CDR3 DNA sequence: TGCAGTGCTAGACAGCAGGGACTAGCGGGCCCTGAAGATACGCAGTATTTT.

This rearrangement joins TRBV4-1 to TRBJ2-5, with 13 positions matching TRBD2. CDR1 and CDR2 from the germline V gene are MGHRA and YSYEKL. J lost 9 bases, V lost 4 bases, and 8 bases had no gene match. The CDR3 loop spans 15 amino acids. The CDR3 here is CASSRGTSGIEAQYF. The CDR3 DNA is TGCGCCAGCAGCCGGGGGACTAGCGGGATTGAGGCCCAGTACTTC.